These T cell receptor beta chains were read from a single sample in a study of PD-1 blockade in classical Hodgkin lymphoma. Some clones are missing from TCRdb's copy, which holds only in-frame ones; the method was immunoSEQ multiplex PCR. The data contain 30,000 or so clones, roughly 85% of them seen just once; the ten biggest clones take up about 2.6%. This sample comprised CD4+ T cells from blood, obtained at baseline. All receptors derive from a human donor with classical Hodgkin lymphoma. CDR3s include the opening cysteine and the closing phenylalanine or tryptophan.

V	J	CDR3
TRBV19	TRBJ2-7	CASSVKWGAPYEQYF
TRBV7-2	TRBJ2-5	CASSLARAGLGSTQYF
TRBV7-2	TRBJ1-2	CASSQQGTSNYGYTF
TRBV7-9	TRBJ1-4	CASSLSEKLFF
TRBV30	TRBJ2-1	CAWSDIGVPYNEQFF
TRBV7-6	TRBJ2-7	CASSSIQGYEQYF
TRBV4-1	TRBJ2-7	CASSQDSFRVSPYEQYF
TRBV28	TRBJ2-7	CASSLQAGGVREQYF
TRBV2	TRBJ1-4	CASRPTGGFREKLFF
TRBV5-8	TRBJ1-1	CASSIGWRNTEAFF
TRBV6-5	TRBJ2-5	CASSPGPVRGTQYF
TRBV28	TRBJ1-1	CASRPAPWGGTEAFF
TRBV15	TRBJ2-4	CATSRDSFTGGPGIQYF
TRBV6-6	TRBJ1-2	CASSYATDAYGYTF
TRBV5-1	TRBJ2-7	CASSLGHRDTTYEQYF
TRBV5-8	TRBJ2-2	CASSHGRAGVRELFF
TRBV5-1	TRBJ2-7	CASRAGTGGVEQYF
TRBV11-2	TRBJ2-7	CASSSLKQGASYEQYF
TRBV4-1	TRBJ2-1	CASSQGSGRSNDEQFF
TRBV18	TRBJ2-4	CASSPREAKNIQYF
TRBV5-4	TRBJ2-5	CASSRIEDLQETQYF
TRBV30	TRBJ2-7	CAWSDLKRPQPYEQYF
TRBV6-5	TRBJ1-4	CASSYSGTGGEKLFF
TRBV28	TRBJ1-3	CAIQGALSGNTIYF
TRBV5-1	TRBJ2-1	CASSLVADLYNEQFF
TRBV6-5	TRBJ2-7	CASSPAGYEQYF
TRBV5-1	TRBJ2-1	CASSLGSWGHEQFF
TRBV19	TRBJ1-1	CASSMRTGVMNTEAFF
TRBV9	TRBJ2-6	CASSAPPAGTSDTLGANVLTF
TRBV2	TRBJ2-1	CASNARDRTYNEQFF
TRBV27	TRBJ2-2	CASSFRRGATGELFF
TRBV29-1	TRBJ2-1	CSVASLDEQFF
TRBV4-1	TRBJ2-1	CASSQASSGVNNEQFF
TRBV28	TRBJ2-7	CASSLTGLGSYEQYF
TRBV4-3	TRBJ2-1	CASSQDRSSYNEQFF
TRBV28	TRBJ1-1	CASSLIYQGAQTEAFF
TRBV7-2	TRBJ1-3	CASHESGNTIYF
TRBV5-4	TRBJ1-2	CASSLTQRVAGYGYTF
TRBV7-9	TRBJ1-5	CASSLSGTSAQPQHF
TRBV11-2	TRBJ2-3	CASSLLLFDTQYF
TRBV30	TRBJ2-2	CAWTTAGGNTGELFF
TRBV5-4	TRBJ2-5	CASSTLAGVETQYF
TRBV4-1	TRBJ2-7	CASSQDEGPYEQYF
TRBV7-2	TRBJ1-5	CASSSGLNQPQHF
TRBV11-2	TRBJ2-7	CASSLDQVNTYEQYF
TRBV5-1	TRBJ1-3	CASSLETAITGNTIYF
TRBV29-1	TRBJ2-1	CSWAAGFSSYNEQFF
TRBV9	TRBJ2-5	CASSVAASGKIQETQYF
TRBV5-1	TRBJ2-7	CASSQDSTYEQYF
TRBV6-5	TRBJ2-7	CASSPSGQSYEQYF